Below are 30 T cell receptor beta chains sequenced from a single sample in a study of cytotoxic CD8 clonotypes in ibrutinib-treated CLL. The method was immunoSEQ multiplex PCR; TCRdb's version includes in-frame clones alone and lacks a portion of them. This table has some 120,000 clones, about 58% appearing once. The specimen was PBMCs, collected after 24 months of ibrutinib treatment. These receptors all come from a human donor with chronic lymphocytic leukemia.

The chain employs TRBV19 and TRBJ2-7; the match to TRBD1 covers 11 bases. CDR3 length equals 14 residues. V lost 6 bases and J lost 12; bases outside the gene matches: 13. Germline loops: CDR1 LNHDA, CDR2 SQIVND (reference sequence). This CDR3 is CASRGQGADAYPYF. The CDR3, as DNA: TGTGCCAGTAGAGGACAGGGGGCCGACGCCTATCCGTACTTC.

This clone was picked up a small number of times. The identical CDR3 is also encoded by other nucleotide sequences in the sample. The chain uses TRBV6-6 and TRBJ2-5; D may match TRBD1 or TRBD2 (5 bases each). Deletions cut 5 bases from V and 4 bases from J, with 14 bases between. There are 14 residues in the CDR3. Looked up from germline, CDR1 is MNHNY and CDR2 is SVGAGI (reference sequence). In nucleotides, the CDR3 is TGTGCCAGCAGTACGGGGCTAGCAGGAGAGACCCAGTACTTC. Translation gives CASSTGLAGETQYF.

The J gene is TRBJ2-5, the V gene TRBV29-1; weak D call: TRBD2 (6 bases). V lost 4 bases and J lost 9, with 18 bases in between. The CDR3 contains 13 residues. Germline V lookup: CDR1 SQVTM, CDR2 ANQGSEA. As DNA, the CDR3 is TGCAGCGTTGGCCGTCAGGGCTTAGCGGCCCAGTACTTC. Translating it yields CSVGRQGLAAQYF.

This clone showed up just a few times. The V gene is TRBV9, the J gene TRBJ1-1, with D possibly matching TRBD1 (6 bases). V was clipped by 2 bases and J by 0 bases, with 8 bases between them. CDR1 SGDLS and CDR2 YYNGEE come from the germline V gene. CDR3 length equals 14 residues. The CDR3 loop reads CASSVDSLNTEAFF. Here the CDR3 DNA reads TGTGCCAGCAGCGTGGACAGTTTGAACACTGAAGCTTTCTTT.

The chain recombines TRBV2 with TRBJ1-2; a weak D match, TRBD1 (5 bases). Germline loops: CDR1 SNHLY, CDR2 FYNNEI. The CDR3 extends over 11 amino acids. Trimming cost V 8 bases and J 5 bases, with 9 bases left between them. CDR3 nucleotide sequence: TGTGCCAGCTCCAGGGAGTATGGCTACACCTTC. Protein sequence: CASSREYGYTF. The complete variable domain, with remaining parts taken from reference TRBV2 and TRBJ1-2, reads EPEVTQTPSHQVTQMGQEVILRCVPISNHLYFYWYRQILGQKVEFLVSFYNNEISEKSEIFDDQFSVERPDGSNFTLKIRSTKLEDSAMYFCASSREYGYTFGSGTRLTVV.

This clone was detected only a few times. The chain has TRBV7-2 and TRBJ1-2; D gene ambiguous. The germline V and J ends were trimmed by 1 base and 4 bases, with 10 bases remaining between them. The germline V gene encodes CDR1 SGHTA and CDR2 FQGNSA. CDR3 size: 14 residues. The CDR3 protein is CASSLGTDSYGYTF. CDR3 DNA sequence: TGTGCCAGCAGCTTAGGGACGGACTCCTATGGCTACACCTTC.

The chain couples TRBV7-9 to TRBJ2-1, with unresolved D. CDR1 SEHNR and CDR2 FQNEAQ come from the germline V gene (reference sequence). The CDR3 covers 12 residues. Trimming cost V 1 base and J 11 bases, with 9 bases left between them. CDR3 loop: CASSLDSKKQFF. DNA for the CDR3: TGTGCCAGCAGCTTAGATAGCAAAAAGCAGTTCTTC.

Here the CDR3 reads CATRRSTGNQETQYF. The CDR3 nucleotides read TGTGCCACCAGAAGATCGACAGGGAACCAAGAGACCCAGTACTTC. The chain carries TRBV5-6 and TRBJ2-5; 7 bases are a match to TRBD1. This CDR3 has 15 amino acids. The germline V gene encodes CDR1 SGHDT and CDR2 YYEEEE. Trimming removed 9 bases from V and 0 bases from J; junction bases left unmatched: 11. Full variable domain (rest looked up from reference TRBV5-6 and TRBJ2-5): DAGVTQSPTHLIKTRGQQVTLRCSPKSGHDTVSWYQQALGQGPQFIFQYYEEEERQRGNFPDRFSGHQFPNYSSELNVNALLLGDSALYLCATRRSTGNQETQYFGPGTRLLVL.

The chain has TRBV5-1 and TRBJ2-1, with 13 bases identical to TRBD2. V shed 2 bases, J shed 9 bases, and the junction held 11 bases outside the gene matches. In germline, CDR1 is SGHRS, CDR2 YFSETQ. The CDR3 runs 17 residues. CDR3 region: CASSFLTSGGSSSEQFF. CDR3 DNA: TGCGCCAGCAGCTTCTTGACTAGCGGGGGGAGTAGCAGTGAGCAGTTCTTC. The full variable domain, its missing parts supplied by reference TRBV5-1 and TRBJ2-1, is KAGVTQTPRYLIKTRGQQVTLSCSPISGHRSVSWYQQTPGQGLQFLFEYFSETQRNKGNFPGRFSGRQFSNSRSEMNVSTLELGDSALYLCASSFLTSGGSSSEQFFGPGTRLTVL.

This chain links TRBV9 with TRBJ2-1, with a possible D match to TRBD2 (6 bases). V was cut by 4 bases and J by 0 bases, with 11 bases left in between. The germline CDR1 and CDR2 sequences are SGDLS and YYNGEE. The CDR3 is made up of 15 amino acids. CDR3 amino acids: CASSPRGSSYNEQFF. CDR3 bases: TGTGCCAGCAGCCCGCGGGGTAGCTCCTACAATGAGCAGTTCTTC.

The rearrangement links TRBV9 to TRBJ2-7; 7 bases align to TRBD2. Germline trimming cut 4 bases from V and 2 bases from J; bases unmatched to any gene: 9. This CDR3 has 15 amino acids. Germline values: CDR1 SGDLS, CDR2 YYNGEE. Here the CDR3 reads CASSSREGTTYEQYF. As DNA, the CDR3 is TGTGCCAGCAGCTCAAGGGAGGGTACGACCTACGAGCAGTACTTC.

This sequence joins TRBV9 and TRBJ2-2, with D unclear. This CDR3 spans 14 amino acids. CDR1 is SGDLS, CDR2 YYNGEE, per germline. The V end lost 0 bases, the J end lost 6 bases, and 9 bases lay between the germline ends. The CDR3 DNA follows: TGTGCCAGCAGCGTAGACCGTGGGGCCGGGGAGCTGTTTTTT. It is translated as CASSVDRGAGELFF.

The CDR3 loop reads CSVEIGTASSYEQYF. DNA of the CDR3: TGCAGCGTTGAAATAGGGACGGCGAGCTCCTACGAGCAGTACTTC. The chain links TRBV29-1 to TRBJ2-7; D could derive from TRBD1 or TRBD2 (5 bases each). The CDR3 has 15 residues. Germline V CDR1 and CDR2: SQVTM, ANQGSEA. V was pared by 2 bases and J by 0 bases, with 14 bases between.

The chain links TRBV7-3 to TRBJ2-3; TRBD2 matches at 11 bases. J gave up 3 bases and V 2 bases, and 4 bases lay outside the gene matches. This CDR3 has 16 residues. Germline V lookup: CDR1 SGHTA, CDR2 FQGTGA. The CDR3 here is CASSLARTSGTDTQYF. The CDR3 bases are TGTGCCAGCAGCTTAGCTAGGACTAGCGGGACAGATACGCAGTATTTT. Drawing the rest from reference TRBV7-3 and TRBJ2-3, the complete variable domain is GAGVSQTPSNKVTEKGKYVELRCDPISGHTALYWYRQSLGQGPEFLIYFQGTGAADDSGLPNDRFFAVRPEGSVSTLKIQRTERGDSAVYLCASSLARTSGTDTQYFGPGTRLTVL.

The J gene is TRBJ2-2, the V gene TRBV7-8; 15 positions agree with TRBD2. V lost 5 bases to trimming and J lost 9 bases; unmatched junction nucleotides: 10. Germline values: CDR1 SGHVS, CDR2 FQNEAQ. The CDR3 extends over 17 amino acids. CDR3 coding DNA: TGTGCCAGCAGCCCTACCGGGACTAGCGGGGGGCCGAGGGAGCTGTTTTTT. Its protein is CASSPTGTSGGPRELFF.

The V call is TRBV5-1, the J call TRBJ2-7; weak D call: TRBD1 (5 bases). The germline V and J ends were trimmed by 0 bases and 0 bases, with 10 bases remaining between them. This CDR3 has 15 residues. Germline V gene lookup returns CDR1 SGHRS and CDR2 YFSETQ. CDR3 nucleotide sequence: TGCGCCAGCAGCTTGGCAGGGTACCCCTCCTACGAGCAGTACTTC. This translates into CASSLAGYPSYEQYF.

In this sample, this clone turned up a few times. The chain joins TRBV6-5 to TRBJ1-2; D is unresolved. CDR3 length: 13 amino acids. The V end was cut by 5 bases, the J end by 2 bases, with 9 bases between. Germline V gives CDR1 MNHEY, CDR2 SVGAGI. The CDR3 DNA reads as TGTGCCAGCAGTATAGGTACCAACTATGGCTACACCTTC. Amino acids: CASSIGTNYGYTF.

This clone has a handful of counts. This chain links TRBV4-1 with TRBJ1-6; D is perhaps TRBD1 (6 bases). The CDR3 has 17 residues. Germline CDR1 is MGHRA and CDR2 is YSYEKL. The V end lost 4 bases, the J end lost 6 bases, and 19 bases lay between the germline ends. In DNA, the CDR3 is TGCGCCAGCAGCCCGTATTGGCAGGGGAGGAGTAATTCACCCCTCCACTTT. Its protein is CASSPYWQGRSNSPLHF.

This chain connects TRBV9 to TRBJ2-3; D may be TRBD1 (6 bases). V lost 2 bases and J lost 5, with 9 bases in between. The CDR3 totals 13 residues. Germline CDR1 reads SGDLS; CDR2 reads YYNGEE. The CDR3 DNA reads TGTGCCAGCAGCGTGGGGGACATAGATACGCAGTATTTT. This translates into CASSVGDIDTQYF.

As DNA, the CDR3 is TGTGCCAGCAGCGTCCTTGGGGGATTAGGGAGCACAGATACGCAGTATTTT. Protein sequence: CASSVLGGLGSTDTQYF. The rearrangement uses TRBV9 and TRBJ2-3; D tentatively fits TRBD1 or TRBD2 (5 bases each). The CDR3 runs to 17 residues. Trimming pared 2 bases from V and 0 bases from J, leaving 16 bases between. Germline V gene data show CDR1 as SGDLS and CDR2 as YYNGEE.

This clone was detected a few times. The chain employs TRBV15 and TRBJ2-7; 10 bases agree with TRBD2. Trimming at V came to 0 bases and at J to 2 bases, leaving 7 bases not matched to a gene. The CDR3 runs to 17 residues. CDR1 and CDR2 (germline): LNHNV, YYDKDF (reference sequence). In DNA form, the CDR3 reads TGTGCCACCAGCAGAGATCGGATCAGCGGGGGGGCCTACGAGCAGTACTTC. It yields the protein CATSRDRISGGAYEQYF.

This clone was detected a few times. CDR3 in DNA: TGTGCCAGCAGTAGCCGCCTCCCAGGAAAAGAGACCCAGTACTTC. Protein sequence: CASSSRLPGKETQYF. This sequence joins TRBV27 and TRBJ2-5; no clear D. V lost 5 bases and J 3 bases, leaving 16 bases between the germline ends. The CDR3 is 15 amino acids. CDR1 and CDR2 from the germline V gene are MNHEY and SMNVEV (reference sequence).

The gene calls are TRBV2 and TRBJ1-2; no firm D call. V was cut by 7 bases and J by 7 bases, with 13 bases left in between. This CDR3 has 12 amino acids. Germline CDR1 SNHLY, CDR2 FYNNEI. CDR3 region: CASTPRTSGYTF. The DNA for the CDR3 is TGTGCCAGCACTCCTAGGACCTCTGGCTACACCTTC.

This chain joins TRBV5-1 and TRBJ1-1; 7 bases agree with TRBD1. The V gene's germline CDR1 is SGHRS and CDR2 YFSETQ. CDR3 length: 14 amino acids. Trimming cost V 4 bases and J 2 bases; bases outside gene matches: 5. The CDR3 spells CASSPGTDNTEAFF. The CDR3 region has the DNA TGCGCCAGCAGCCCAGGGACAGATAACACTGAAGCTTTCTTT.

The CDR3: CASSDGTATYEQYF. The CDR3, as DNA: TGTGCCAGCTCCGACGGGACAGCTACCTACGAGCAGTACTTC. This chain links TRBV6-6 with TRBJ2-7, with 7 bases matching TRBD1. V dropped 8 bases and J dropped 2; count of bases not matched to a gene: 9. Germline-derived CDR1 and CDR2 are MNHNY and SVGAGI (reference sequence). The CDR3 has 14 amino acids.

CDR3 in DNA: TGCAGCGTTGAAGTCCTTATGTATGATGAGCAGTTCTTC. Translated: CSVEVLMYDEQFF. The rearrangement links TRBV29-1 to TRBJ2-1; D unclear. The CDR3 loop spans 13 amino acids. The V end was cut by 1 base, the J end by 8 bases, with 12 bases between. Germline V gives CDR1 SQVTM, CDR2 ANQGSEA.

In this sample, this clone turned up a few times. The DNA of the CDR3 is TGTGCCAGCAGTGAATTAGGGGGACAGGGGTCGTCACCCCTCCACTTT. Encoded protein: CASSELGGQGSSPLHF. The chain carries TRBV6-1 and TRBJ1-6; TRBD1 matches at 10 bases. The CDR3 length is 16 residues. V was pared by 2 bases and J by 10 bases, with 8 bases of the junction left unmatched. The germline gives CDR1 MNHNS, CDR2 SASEGT.

This clone was recorded only once. The chain carries TRBV6-5 and TRBJ2-1, with TRBD2 identical over 11 bases. The CDR3 loop spans 14 amino acids. CDR1 is MNHEY and CDR2 is SVGAGI in the germline V gene. V gave up 7 bases and J gave up 10 bases; unmatched junction bases: 9. CDR3 nucleotide sequence: TGTGCCAGCATTTCCGCTAGCGGGGGGCCAGAGCAGTTCTTC. Translation: CASISASGGPEQFF.

V usage is TRBV6-4 and J usage is TRBJ2-3; D uncertain. The CDR3 runs to 12 residues. The germline CDR1 and CDR2 sequences are MRHNA and SNTAGT. V was trimmed by 3 bases and J by 9 bases, leaving 10 bases between them. The CDR3 sequence is CASSEGGSTQYF. CDR3 coding DNA: TGTGCCAGCAGTGAGGGTGGCTCCACGCAGTATTTT.

This chain connects TRBV5-1 to TRBJ2-1, with D possibly matching TRBD2 (5 bases). Trimming cost V 5 bases and J 5 bases, with 8 bases left between them. The CDR3 runs to 12 residues. Per germline, CDR1 SGHRS and CDR2 YFSETQ. The CDR3 DNA sequence: TGCGCCAGCAGGAGGGAACACAATGAGCAGTTCTTC. The encoded protein is CASRREHNEQFF.